One sample yielded the 10 T cell receptor beta chains listed below, sequenced in a study of response to subunit inactivated influenza vaccine. TCRdb fed the RT-PCR reads into MiXCR, producing one record per CDR3 protein. The table records around 500,000 distinct CDR3 sequences, approximately 11% of them present only once. The sequenced sample was PBMCs from blood, obtained roughly 46 days after vaccination. Receptor source: a man between 45 and 60 years old who received an inactivated influenza vaccine.

This chain joins TRBV20-1 and TRBJ2-5; 12 positions agree with TRBD2. The CDR3 extends over 17 amino acids. Trimming removed 2 bases from V and 5 bases from J; junction bases left unmatched: 12. Germline CDR1 and CDR2: DFQATT and SNEGSKA (reference sequence). DNA for the CDR3: TGCAGTGCTAGACTAGCGGGGGGGCCGCGGTATACGGAGACCCAGTACTTC. It codes for CSARLAGGPRYTETQYF.

This clonotype was counted many times. The V gene is TRBV12-3 or TRBV12-4, the J gene TRBJ2-3, with unresolved D. V was clipped by 8 bases and J by 0 bases, with 12 bases between them. The CDR3 totals 14 residues. The CDR3 bases are TGTGCCAGCCGCCGGAGTTCTAGCACAGATACGCAGTATTTT. The encoded protein is CASRRSSSTDTQYF.

This clonotype has a handful of counts. V usage is TRBV20-1 and J usage is TRBJ2-7, with D uncertain. V lost 1 base, J lost 0 bases, and 10 bases lay in between. Germline CDR1 DFQATT, CDR2 SNEGSKA (reference sequence). CDR3 length equals 14 residues. The CDR3: CSARAPARSYEQYF. CDR3 bases: TGCAGTGCTAGAGCACCGGCGCGCTCCTACGAGCAGTACTTC.

This clonotype turned up a few times. The chain uses TRBV20-1 and TRBJ1-5; possible D gene TRBD1, 5 bases. CDR3 size: 13 residues. V lost 5 bases and J lost 5, with 13 bases in between. Germline V lookup: CDR1 DFQATT, CDR2 SNEGSKA (reference sequence). The chain's CDR3 is CSALQDSDQPQHF. The CDR3 DNA reads as TGCAGTGCTCTACAGGATTCCGATCAGCCCCAGCATTTT.

The CDR3 spells CASRADGVHQPQHF. CDR3 nucleotides: TGTGCCAGCAGAGCCGACGGGGTCCATCAGCCCCAGCATTTT. The V and J genes are TRBV2 and TRBJ1-5; D uncertain. V was cut by 6 bases and J by 5 bases, with 14 bases left in between. Per germline, CDR1 SNHLY and CDR2 FYNNEI. The CDR3 length is 14 residues.

This clonotype has just a few counts. This sequence joins TRBV20-1 and TRBJ2-3, with D perhaps TRBD2 (7 bases). CDR3 length: 13 residues. Germline CDR1 is DFQATT and CDR2 is SNEGSKA (reference sequence). The CDR3 protein is CRMGGGPVDTQYF. In DNA, the CDR3 is TGCAGGATGGGGGGGGGGCCGGTAGATACGCAGTATTTT.

The rearrangement uses TRBV10-3 and TRBJ2-5; perhaps TRBD2 as D (6 bases). With 7 bases removed from V and 4 bases from J, the gap between germline ends came to 13 bases. Germline V gene lookup returns CDR1 ENHRY and CDR2 SYGVKD. The CDR3 has 13 residues. In DNA, the CDR3 is TGTGCCATCAAACCGGGGGAGATAGAGACCCAGTACTTC. Translating it yields CAIKPGEIETQYF.

This clonotype was found a few times. The chain carries TRBV28 and TRBJ2-1; 10 bases map to TRBD2. V lost 3 bases to trimming and J lost 6 bases; unmatched junction nucleotides: 5. Per the germline V gene, CDR1 is MDHEN and CDR2 is SYDVKM. The CDR3 covers 15 residues. In DNA, the CDR3 is TGTGCCAGCAGTTTTCTAGCGGGAGTTCGCAATGAGCAGTTCTTC. This gives the protein CASSFLAGVRNEQFF.

The CDR3 loop reads CSARRGADSNQPQHF. CDR3 DNA sequence: TGCAGTGCCCGGCGGGGGGCAGATAGCAATCAGCCCCAGCATTTT. The chain recombines TRBV20-1 with TRBJ1-5, with a possible D match to TRBD1 (6 bases). V lost 6 bases, J lost 0 bases, and 15 bases lay in between. Germline CDR1 DFQATT, CDR2 SNEGSKA (reference sequence). CDR3 length: 15 amino acids.

This clonotype has at least ten counts. The rearrangement joins TRBV20-1 to TRBJ2-3, with a tentative D call TRBD1 (5 bases). Germline V gene lookup returns CDR1 DFQATT and CDR2 SNEGSKA (reference sequence). V dropped 3 bases and J dropped 6 bases, with 13 bases sitting between them. The CDR3 consists of 13 residues. The CDR3 DNA is TGCAGTGCTAGCCTAGACAGCCCCGATACGCAGTATTTT. This sequence encodes CSASLDSPDTQYF.